This TCR beta chain stems from a study of patients and donors after allogeneic stem cell transplantation. TCRdb itself ran the RT-PCR reads through MiXCR, one entry per CDR3 protein. This table holds 16,000 or so distinct CDR3 sequences, 27% found once. In its sample, this clonotype was seen a few times. J lost 7 bases, V lost 1 base, and 9 bases had no gene match. CDR3 size: 16 residues. Germline V gene lookup returns CDR1 MGHRA and CDR2 YSYEKL. The chain has TRBV4-1 and TRBJ1-4, with 7 bases fitting TRBD1. The sequenced sample was blood, either unsorted or a sorted T cell fraction (not recorded which). The sequence was obtained from a human donor who was either an allogeneic HSCT recipient or a stem cell or donor lymphocyte infusion donor (not recorded which). It is not recorded whose cells these are; they may come from a transplant donor. CDR3 DNA: TGCGCCAGCAGCCAAGGTAGAAACAGGGGAAGTGAAAAACTGTTTTTT. Translation: CASSQGRNRGSEKLFF.